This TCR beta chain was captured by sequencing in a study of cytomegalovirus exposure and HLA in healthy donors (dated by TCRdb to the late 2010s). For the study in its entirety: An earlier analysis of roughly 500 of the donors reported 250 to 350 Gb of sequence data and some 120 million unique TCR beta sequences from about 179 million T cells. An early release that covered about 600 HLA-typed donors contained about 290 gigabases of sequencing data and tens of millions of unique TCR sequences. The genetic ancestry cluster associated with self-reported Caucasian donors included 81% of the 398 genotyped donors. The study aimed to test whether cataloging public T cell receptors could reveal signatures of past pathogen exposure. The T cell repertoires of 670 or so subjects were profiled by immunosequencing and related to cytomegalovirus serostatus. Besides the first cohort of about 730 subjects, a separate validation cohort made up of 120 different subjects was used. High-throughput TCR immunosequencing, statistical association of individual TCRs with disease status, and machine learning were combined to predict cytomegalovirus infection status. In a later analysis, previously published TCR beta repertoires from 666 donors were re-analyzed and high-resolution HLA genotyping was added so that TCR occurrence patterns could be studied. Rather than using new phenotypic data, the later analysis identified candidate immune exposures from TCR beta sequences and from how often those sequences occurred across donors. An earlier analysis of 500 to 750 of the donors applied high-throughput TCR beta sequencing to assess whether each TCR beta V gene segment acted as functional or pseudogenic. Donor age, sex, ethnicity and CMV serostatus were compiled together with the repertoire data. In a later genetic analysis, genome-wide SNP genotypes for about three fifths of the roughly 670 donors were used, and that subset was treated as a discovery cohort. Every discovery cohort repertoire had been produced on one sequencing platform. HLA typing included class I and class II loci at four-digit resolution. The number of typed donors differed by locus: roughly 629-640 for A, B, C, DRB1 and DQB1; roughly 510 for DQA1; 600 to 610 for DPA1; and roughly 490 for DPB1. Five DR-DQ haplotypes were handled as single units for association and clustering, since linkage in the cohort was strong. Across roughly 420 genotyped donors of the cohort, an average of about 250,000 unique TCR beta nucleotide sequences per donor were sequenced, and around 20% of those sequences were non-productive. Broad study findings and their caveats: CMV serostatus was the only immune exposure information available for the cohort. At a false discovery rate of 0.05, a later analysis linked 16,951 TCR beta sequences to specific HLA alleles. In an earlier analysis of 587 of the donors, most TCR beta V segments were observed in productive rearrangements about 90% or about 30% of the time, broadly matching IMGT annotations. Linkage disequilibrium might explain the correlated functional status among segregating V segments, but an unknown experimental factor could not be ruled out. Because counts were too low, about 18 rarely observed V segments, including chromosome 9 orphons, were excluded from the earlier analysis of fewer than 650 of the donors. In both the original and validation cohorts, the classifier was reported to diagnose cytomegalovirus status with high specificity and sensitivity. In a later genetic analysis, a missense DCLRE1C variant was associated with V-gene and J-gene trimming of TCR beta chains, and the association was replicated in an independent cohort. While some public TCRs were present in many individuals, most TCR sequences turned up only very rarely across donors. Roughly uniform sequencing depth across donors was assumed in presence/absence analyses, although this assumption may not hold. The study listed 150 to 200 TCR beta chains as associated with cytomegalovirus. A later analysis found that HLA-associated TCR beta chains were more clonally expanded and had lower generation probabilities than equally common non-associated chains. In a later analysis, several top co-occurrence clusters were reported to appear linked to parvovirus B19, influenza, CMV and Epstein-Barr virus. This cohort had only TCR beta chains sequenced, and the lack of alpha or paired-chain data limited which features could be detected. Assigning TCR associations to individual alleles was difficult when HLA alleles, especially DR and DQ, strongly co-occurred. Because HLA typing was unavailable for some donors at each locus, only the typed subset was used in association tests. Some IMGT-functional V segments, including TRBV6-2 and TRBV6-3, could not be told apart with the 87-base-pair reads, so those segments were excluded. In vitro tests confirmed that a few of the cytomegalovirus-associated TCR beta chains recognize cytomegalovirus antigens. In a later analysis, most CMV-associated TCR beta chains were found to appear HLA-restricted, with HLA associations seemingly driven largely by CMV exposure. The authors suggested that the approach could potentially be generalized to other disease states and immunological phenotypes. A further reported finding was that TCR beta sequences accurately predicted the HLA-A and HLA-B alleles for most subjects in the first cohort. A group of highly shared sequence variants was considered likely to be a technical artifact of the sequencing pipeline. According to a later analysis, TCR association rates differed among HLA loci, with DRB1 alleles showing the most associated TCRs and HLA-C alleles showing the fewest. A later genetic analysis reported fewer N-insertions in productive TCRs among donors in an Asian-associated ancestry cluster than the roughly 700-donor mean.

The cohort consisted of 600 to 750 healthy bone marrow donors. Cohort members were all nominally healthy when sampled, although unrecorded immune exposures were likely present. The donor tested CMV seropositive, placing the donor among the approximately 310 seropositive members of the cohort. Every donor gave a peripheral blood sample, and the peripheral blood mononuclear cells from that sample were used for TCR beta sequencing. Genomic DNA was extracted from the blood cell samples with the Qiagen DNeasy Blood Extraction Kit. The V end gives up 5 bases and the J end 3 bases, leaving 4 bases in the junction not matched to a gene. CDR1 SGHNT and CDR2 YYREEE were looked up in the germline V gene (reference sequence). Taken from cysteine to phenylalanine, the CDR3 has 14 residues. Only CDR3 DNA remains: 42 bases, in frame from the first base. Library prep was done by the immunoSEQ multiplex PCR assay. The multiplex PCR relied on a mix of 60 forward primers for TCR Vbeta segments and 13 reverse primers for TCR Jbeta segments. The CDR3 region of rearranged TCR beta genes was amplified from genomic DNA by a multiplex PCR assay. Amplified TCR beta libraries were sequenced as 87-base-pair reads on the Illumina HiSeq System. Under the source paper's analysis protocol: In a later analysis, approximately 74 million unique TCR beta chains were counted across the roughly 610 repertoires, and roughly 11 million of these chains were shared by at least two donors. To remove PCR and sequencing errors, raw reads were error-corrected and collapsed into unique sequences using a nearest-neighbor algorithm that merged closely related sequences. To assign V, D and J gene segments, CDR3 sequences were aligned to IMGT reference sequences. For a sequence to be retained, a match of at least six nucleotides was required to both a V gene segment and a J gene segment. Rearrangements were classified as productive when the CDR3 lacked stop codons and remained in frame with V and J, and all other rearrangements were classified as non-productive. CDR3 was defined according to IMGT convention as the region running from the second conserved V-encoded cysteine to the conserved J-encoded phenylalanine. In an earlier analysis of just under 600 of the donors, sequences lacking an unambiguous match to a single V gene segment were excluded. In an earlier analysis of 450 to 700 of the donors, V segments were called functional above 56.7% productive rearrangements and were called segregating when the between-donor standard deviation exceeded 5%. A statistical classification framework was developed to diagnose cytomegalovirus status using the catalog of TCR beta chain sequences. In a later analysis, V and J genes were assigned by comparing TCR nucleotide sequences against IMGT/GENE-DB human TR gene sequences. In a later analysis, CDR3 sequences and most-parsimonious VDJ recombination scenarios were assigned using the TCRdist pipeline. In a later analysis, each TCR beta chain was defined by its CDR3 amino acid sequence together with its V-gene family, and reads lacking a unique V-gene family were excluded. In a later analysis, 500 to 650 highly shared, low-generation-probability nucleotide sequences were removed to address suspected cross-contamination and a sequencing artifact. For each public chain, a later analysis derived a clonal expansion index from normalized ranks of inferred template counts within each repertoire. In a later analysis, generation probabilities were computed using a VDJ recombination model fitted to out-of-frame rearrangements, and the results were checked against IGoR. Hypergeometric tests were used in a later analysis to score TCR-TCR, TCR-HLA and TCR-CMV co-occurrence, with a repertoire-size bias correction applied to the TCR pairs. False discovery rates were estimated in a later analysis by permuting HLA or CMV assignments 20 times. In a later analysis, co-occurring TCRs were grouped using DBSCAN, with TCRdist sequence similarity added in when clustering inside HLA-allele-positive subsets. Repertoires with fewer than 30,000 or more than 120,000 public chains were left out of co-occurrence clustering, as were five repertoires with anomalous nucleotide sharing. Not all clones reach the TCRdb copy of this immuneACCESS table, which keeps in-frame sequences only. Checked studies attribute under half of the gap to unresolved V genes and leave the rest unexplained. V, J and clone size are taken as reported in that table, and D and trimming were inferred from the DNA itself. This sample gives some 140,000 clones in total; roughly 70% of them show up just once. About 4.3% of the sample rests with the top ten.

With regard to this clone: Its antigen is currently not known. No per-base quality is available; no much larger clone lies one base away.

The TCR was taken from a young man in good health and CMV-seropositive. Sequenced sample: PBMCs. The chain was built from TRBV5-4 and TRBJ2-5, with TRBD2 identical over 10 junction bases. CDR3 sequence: CASRLGTSEETQYF. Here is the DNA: TGTGCCAGCAGACTAGGGACTAGCGAAGAGACCCAGTACTTC.